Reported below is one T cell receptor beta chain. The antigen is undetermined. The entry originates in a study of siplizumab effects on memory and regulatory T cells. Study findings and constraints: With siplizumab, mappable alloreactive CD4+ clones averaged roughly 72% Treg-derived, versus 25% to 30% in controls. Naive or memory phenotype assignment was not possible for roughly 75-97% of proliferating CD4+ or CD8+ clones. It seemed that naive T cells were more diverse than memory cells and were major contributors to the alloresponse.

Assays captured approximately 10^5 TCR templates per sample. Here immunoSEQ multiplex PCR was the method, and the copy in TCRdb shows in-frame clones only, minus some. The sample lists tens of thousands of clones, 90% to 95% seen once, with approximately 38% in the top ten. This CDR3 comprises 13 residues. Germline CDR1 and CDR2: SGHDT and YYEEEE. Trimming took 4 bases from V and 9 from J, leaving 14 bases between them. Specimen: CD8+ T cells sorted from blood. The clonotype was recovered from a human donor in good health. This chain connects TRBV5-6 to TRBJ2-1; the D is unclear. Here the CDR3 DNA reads TGTGCCAGCAGCGAAGGAACGTCGGGTGAGCAGTTCTTC. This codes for CASSEGTSGEQFF.